The next 6 T cell receptor beta chains were all read from a single sample in a study of T cell responses to AZD1222 COVID-19 vaccine. Libraries were prepared by immunoSEQ multiplex PCR; TCRdb keeps only in-frame clonotypes and omits some of them. Of some 120,000 clones in the sample, 80% to 90% were seen once. The sample in question was peripheral blood, obtained on day 0 of MenACWY control vaccination. The receptors shown here come from an adult in good health.

The chain carries TRBV9 and TRBJ2-3; D may be TRBD2 (6 bases). The germline V gene encodes CDR1 SGDLS and CDR2 YYNGEE. This CDR3 comprises 14 residues. The V end lost 4 bases, the J end lost 0 bases, and 9 bases lay between the germline ends. CDR3 bases: TGTGCCAGCAGCCGGGAGCCTAGCACAGATACGCAGTATTTT. Protein: CASSREPSTDTQYF.

V usage is TRBV24-1 and J usage is TRBJ2-1; maybe TRBD2 (7 bases). The germline V gene has CDR1 KGHDR and CDR2 SFDVKD. The CDR3 is 12 residues long. V lost 5 bases to trimming and J lost 9 bases, with 10 bases between them. CDR3 sequence: CATSAGGGEQFF. CDR3 bases: TGTGCCACCAGTGCGGGGGGCGGTGAGCAGTTCTTC.

The chain combines TRBV6-2 or TRBV6-3 with TRBJ2-3; a possible D gene is TRBD1 (5 bases). The V gene lost 3 bases and the J gene lost 0 bases, with 16 bases spanning the gap. This CDR3 contains 17 residues. CDR1 is MNHEY and CDR2 is SVGEGT in the germline V gene. The CDR3 reads CASSYTQGRPSTDTQYF. DNA for the CDR3: TGTGCCAGCAGTTATACCCAGGGCCGCCCTAGCACAGATACGCAGTATTTT.

This clone was detected only once. This sequence joins TRBV9 and TRBJ2-2, with D uncertain. V gave up 1 base and J gave up 0 bases, with 10 bases separating them. The CDR3 loop spans 16 amino acids. The germline gives CDR1 SGDLS, CDR2 YYNGEE. CDR3 residues: CASSVYPQANTGELFF. CDR3 DNA sequence: TGTGCCAGCAGCGTATATCCCCAAGCGAACACCGGGGAGCTGTTTTTT. The full variable domain, completed using reference TRBV9 and TRBJ2-2, is DSGVTQTPKHLITATGQRVTLRCSPRSGDLSVYWYQQSLDQGLQFLIQYYNGEERAKGNILERFSAQQFPDLHSELNLSSLELGDSALYFCASSVYPQANTGELFFGEGSRLTVL.

This rearrangement joins TRBV6-2 or TRBV6-3 to TRBJ1-2, with 9 bases identical to TRBD1. The CDR3 has 15 residues. Germline V gene data show CDR1 as MNHEY and CDR2 as SVGEGT. V was pared by 6 bases and J by 5 bases, with 10 bases of the junction left unmatched. CDR3 residues: CASSAGTGYRYGYTF. The CDR3 DNA sequence: TGTGCCAGCAGCGCCGGGACAGGGTATCGGTATGGCTACACCTTC.

The rearrangement links TRBV9 to TRBJ2-6, with D possibly TRBD1 on 6 matching bases. CDR1 is SGDLS and CDR2 is YYNGEE in the germline V gene. V was pared by 4 bases and J by 0 bases, with 8 bases between. The CDR3 sequence is 15 residues long. The CDR3 nucleotides are TGTGCCAGCAGCCCACAGGGCTCTGGGGCCAACGTCCTGACTTTC. Translated, it gives CASSPQGSGANVLTF.